A single sample is the source of the 13 T cell receptor beta chains below, sequenced in a study of identical twins. Via MiXCR, TCRdb re-called the 5' RACE reads, giving one row per CDR3 protein. Of some 590,000 distinct CDR3 sequences listed, approximately 9.6% were seen once; the top ten hold around 3.1%. The same specimen was also included in a second study, on yellow fever vaccine responses in identical twins.

Sequencing used PBMCs. The source is a woman younger than 35 in good health.

This clonotype was seen a few times. The rearrangement uses TRBV15 and TRBJ2-2; TRBD1 aligns across 10 bases. Unmatched junction bases numbered 7, after V lost 6 bases and J lost 6 bases. Germline lookup yields CDR1 LNHNV and CDR2 YYDKDF (reference sequence). This CDR3 has 15 amino acids. The CDR3 bases are TGTGCCACCAGGACAGGGGGCTTATCGGCCGGGGAGCTGTTTTTT. Encoded protein: CATRTGGLSAGELFF. Full variable domain (remainder filled in from reference TRBV15 and TRBJ2-2): DAMVIQNPRYQVTQFGKPVTLSCSQTLNHNVMYWYQQKSSQAPKLLFHYYDKDFNNEADTPDNFQSRRPNTSFCFLDIRSPGLGDTAMYLCATRTGGLSAGELFFGEGSRLTVL.

This clonotype appeared a few times. V usage is TRBV5-6 and J usage is TRBJ2-3; unclear D gene. Germline V gene lookup returns CDR1 SGHDT and CDR2 YYEEEE. The V and J ends lost 0 bases and 2 bases respectively, with 19 bases between them. The CDR3 loop spans 18 amino acids. The CDR3 loop is CASSLEWVRQDLTDTQYF. CDR3 nucleotide sequence: TGTGCCAGCAGCTTGGAGTGGGTCCGGCAGGACCTCACAGATACGCAGTATTTT.

In this sample, this clonotype turned up many times. The chain employs TRBV7-2 and TRBJ1-2; unclear D gene. Trimming took 8 bases from V and 10 from J, leaving 23 bases between them. The CDR3 consists of 14 residues. Germline V gene data show CDR1 as SGHTA and CDR2 as FQGNSA. As DNA, the CDR3 is TGTGCCAGCCGACGAGAAAAAGCCGCCTCTGCCTACACCTTC. Translation: CASRREKAASAYTF.

This clonotype was counted ten times or more. The chain couples TRBV6-1 to TRBJ1-1; D perhaps matches TRBD1 (5 bases). Germline V gene sequence: CDR1 MNHNS, CDR2 SASEGT. The germline V and J ends were trimmed by 4 bases and 7 bases, with 16 bases remaining between them. The CDR3 sequence is 14 residues long. The CDR3 DNA is TGTGCCAGCAGTGGGACAACTGGGGGTCGTGAAGCTTTCTTT. It encodes CASSGTTGGREAFF.

The rearrangement joins TRBV7-2 to TRBJ2-5; D is unresolved. Trimming left V 2 bases short and J 4 bases short, with 8 bases between. Germline V gene sequence: CDR1 SGHTA, CDR2 FQGNSA. CDR3 length: 13 residues. The DNA for the CDR3 is TGTGCCAGCAGCTTAAATAGTATAGAGACCCAGTACTTC. Amino acids: CASSLNSIETQYF.

The chain employs TRBV10-3 and TRBJ2-7, with 9 bases aligning to TRBD1. After removal of 8 bases from V and 4 bases from J, the junction contained 9 bases not matched to a gene. This CDR3 is built from 14 residues. Per the germline V gene, CDR1 is ENHRY and CDR2 is SYGVKD. In nucleotides, the CDR3 is TGTGCCATCTCCCTCGGGGACAGGGCTTACGAGCAGTACTTC. This codes for CAISLGDRAYEQYF.

This clonotype was detected only a few times. The V gene is TRBV7-6, the J gene TRBJ2-5, with 14 positions matching TRBD2. This CDR3 is built from 16 residues. Germline loops: CDR1 SGHVS, CDR2 FNYEAQ. Germline trimming cut 5 bases from V and 0 bases from J; bases unmatched to any gene: 2. This chain's CDR3 is CASSRGLAGDQETQYF. DNA for the CDR3: TGTGCCAGCAGCCGGGGACTAGCGGGAGACCAAGAGACCCAGTACTTC.

This clonotype showed up just a few times. J is TRBJ2-1 and V is TRBV5-1; 7 positions match TRBD2. Losses at the gene ends were 3 bases for V and 6 bases for J; bases not matched to a gene: 9. Germline assignment: CDR1 SGHRS and CDR2 YFSETQ. CDR3 length: 15 residues. Written as DNA, the CDR3 is TGCGCCAGCAGCTCCCGACTAGCTCTCGGCAATGAGCAGTTCTTC. Its protein product is CASSSRLALGNEQFF.

The rearrangement links TRBV29-1 to TRBJ2-3; D is unresolved. The CDR3 contains 13 residues. In germline, CDR1 is SQVTM, CDR2 ANQGSEA. The ends were cut back, 1 base at V and 1 base at J, with 6 bases in the middle. Written as DNA, the CDR3 is TGCAGCGTTGAAGGGCCCTGCACAGATACGCAGTATTTT. Translated: CSVEGPCTDTQYF.

The J gene is TRBJ2-1, the V gene TRBV19; a possible D gene is TRBD2 (6 bases). The CDR3 totals 14 residues. CDR1 LNHDA and CDR2 SQIVND come from the germline V gene (reference sequence). Trimming cost V 6 bases and J 4 bases, with 13 bases left between them. The CDR3 region has the DNA TGTGCCAGTAGGCCTAGCGTCTTTTACAATGAGCAGTTCTTC. Amino acid sequence: CASRPSVFYNEQFF.

This clonotype was recorded a few times. The chain has TRBV6-1 and TRBJ1-1; possible D gene TRBD1, 5 bases. V was cut by 7 bases and J by 4 bases, with 19 bases left in between. Germline lookup yields CDR1 MNHNS and CDR2 SASEGT. CDR3 length: 15 residues. This CDR3 reads CASNYLEGIPTEAFF. The CDR3, as DNA: TGTGCCAGCAACTACCTAGAGGGGATACCCACTGAAGCTTTCTTT.

This clonotype has only a few counts. The rearrangement uses TRBV5-1 and TRBJ2-3, with D unresolved. V was trimmed by 5 bases and J by 4 bases, leaving 20 bases between them. The CDR3 totals 16 residues. Germline CDR1 is SGHRS and CDR2 is YFSETQ. The CDR3 spells CASRPLPAGGADTQYF. CDR3 DNA sequence: TGCGCCAGCAGACCTCTCCCCGCAGGTGGCGCAGATACGCAGTATTTT.

J is TRBJ2-7 and V is TRBV5-1; 10 positions match TRBD1. The CDR3 is made up of 16 amino acids. Per the germline V gene, CDR1 is SGHRS and CDR2 is YFSETQ. J lost 1 base, V lost 1 base, and 5 bases had no gene match. CDR3 sequence reads: CASSLTPGQGSYEQYF. The CDR3 DNA reads as TGCGCCAGCAGCTTGACCCCGGGACAGGGGTCCTACGAGCAGTACTTC.